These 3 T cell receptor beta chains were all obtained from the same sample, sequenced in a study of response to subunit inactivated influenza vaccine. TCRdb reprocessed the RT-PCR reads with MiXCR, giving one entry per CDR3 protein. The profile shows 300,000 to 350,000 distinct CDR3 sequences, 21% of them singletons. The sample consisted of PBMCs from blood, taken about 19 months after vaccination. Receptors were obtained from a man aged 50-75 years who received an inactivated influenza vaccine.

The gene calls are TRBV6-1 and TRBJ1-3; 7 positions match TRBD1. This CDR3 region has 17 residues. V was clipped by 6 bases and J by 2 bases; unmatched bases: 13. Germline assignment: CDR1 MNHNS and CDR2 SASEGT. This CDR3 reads CASSTGTVRSPGNTIYF. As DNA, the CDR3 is TGTGCCAGCAGCACCGGGACAGTCCGCTCCCCTGGAAACACCATATATTTT.

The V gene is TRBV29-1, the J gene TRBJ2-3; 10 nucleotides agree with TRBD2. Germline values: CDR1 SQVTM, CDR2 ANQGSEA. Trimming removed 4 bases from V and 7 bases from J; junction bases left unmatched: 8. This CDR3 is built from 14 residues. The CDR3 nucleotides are TGCAGCGTTGCAATGGTAGCGGGAGGTTATACGCAGTATTTT. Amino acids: CSVAMVAGGYTQYF.

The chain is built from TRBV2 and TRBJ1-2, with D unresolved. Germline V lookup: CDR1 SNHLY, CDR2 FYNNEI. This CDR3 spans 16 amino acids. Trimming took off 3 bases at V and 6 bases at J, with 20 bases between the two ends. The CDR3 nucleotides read TGTGCCAGCAGTGAGACGTTGCTAAATCGAGTTCATGGCTACACCTTC. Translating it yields CASSETLLNRVHGYTF.